This is a list of T cell receptor beta chains from one sample in a study of blood T cell repertoires in COVID-19. TCRdb keeps only in-frame clones here, not all; method: immunoSEQ multiplex PCR. This table holds about 47,000 clones, roughly 90% found once. The material sequenced was peripheral blood. The origin of the receptors is a man aged 50 or older with active COVID-19. Each CDR3 is given with its conserved first and last residue. The D gene is left open where the match is weak. Rows give clone size only sometimes, using once, few, many, or a class for an expanded clone.

clone_size,d_call,j_call,v_call,cdr3_aa,cdr3_nt
once,TRBD2,TRBJ2-1,TRBV5-1,CATSSSGSSYNEQFF,TGCGCCACATCCTCCAGCGGGAGCTCCTACAATGAGCAGTTCTTC
NA,TRBD2,TRBJ2-7,TRBV15,CATSGGVGGKAGITYEQYF,TGTGCCACCAGCGGGGGGGTCGGAGGGAAGGCAGGGATAACCTACGAGCAGTACTTC
NA,NA,TRBJ1-3,TRBV5-8,CASGRLPSSGNTIYF,TGTGCCAGCGGCAGACTCCCGTCCTCTGGAAACACCATATATTTT
NA,TRBD2,TRBJ2-7,TRBV2,CASSSGLAAYEQYF,TGTGCCAGCAGTTCGGGACTAGCGGCGTACGAGCAGTACTTC
NA,TRBD1,TRBJ1-3,TRBV5-6,CASSLRTGGLSGNTIYF,TGTGCCAGCAGCCTCCGGACAGGGGGTTTGTCAGGAAACACCATATATTTT
NA,NA,TRBJ1-1,TRBV10-3,CAISRGDSGTEAFF,TGTGCCATCTCCCGCGGGGATAGCGGCACTGAAGCTTTCTTT
NA,NA,TRBJ2-6,TRBV6-1,CASSANWGLFSGANVLTF,TGTGCCAGCAGTGCGAATTGGGGCCTCTTCTCTGGGGCCAACGTCCTGACTTTC
NA,NA,TRBJ1-1,TRBV7-3,CASSPSTVLKSPEAFF,TGTGCCAGCAGCCCATCGACAGTCCTAAAGTCCCCTGAAGCTTTCTTT
NA,TRBD2,TRBJ2-1,TRBV19,CASTLRRPGLLYNEQFF,TGTGCCAGTACCTTACGACGGCCGGGACTACTCTACAATGAGCAGTTCTTC
NA,TRBD1,TRBJ1-3,TRBV5-5,CASSWGQGEGNTIYF,TGTGCCAGCAGCTGGGGGCAGGGGGAAGGAAACACCATATATTTT
NA,NA,TRBJ1-5,TRBV6-5,CASRVSGGRNQPQHF,TGTGCCAGCAGGGTATCGGGGGGAAGGAATCAGCCCCAGCATTTT
NA,NA,TRBJ2-6,TRBV19,CASSLDSSGANVLTF,TGTGCCAGTAGTCTGGACAGCTCTGGGGCCAACGTCCTGACTTTC
NA,NA,TRBJ2-5,TRBV5-4,CASSLPALETQYF,TGTGCCAGCAGCTTGCCCGCGTTGGAGACCCAGTACTTC
NA,TRBD1,TRBJ2-7,TRBV27,CASSWAGVAGGTSYEQYF,TGTGCCAGCAGTTGGGCTGGGGTGGCAGGGGGCACCTCCTACGAGCAGTACTTC
NA,NA,TRBJ1-2,TRBV6-5,CASGRGFYGYTF,TGTGCCAGCGGGCGGGGCTTCTATGGCTACACCTTC
NA,TRBD2,TRBJ2-1,TRBV24-1,CATSDPPGLVIEQFF,TGTGCCACCAGTGATCCCCCGGGACTAGTAATTGAGCAGTTCTTC
NA,NA,TRBJ2-4,TRBV28,CASANPGLAAKNIQYF,TGTGCCAGCGCGAATCCGGGACTTGCCGCCAAAAACATTCAGTACTTC
few,TRBD1,TRBJ1-1,TRBV5-1,CASSLGTGLAFF,TGCGCCAGCAGCTTGGGGACAGGGCTGGCTTTCTTT
NA,TRBD2,TRBJ2-1,TRBV5-1,CASRDGSGGSYNEQFF,TGCGCCAGCAGAGATGGATCGGGGGGCTCCTACAATGAGCAGTTCTTC
NA,NA,TRBJ2-3,TRBV7-9,CASSPETDTQYF,TGTGCCAGCAGCCCGGAGACAGATACGCAGTATTTT
NA,NA,TRBJ2-3,TRBV7-3,CASSRWSLGRSGADTQYF,TGTGCCAGCAGCCGATGGTCCCTCGGGAGATCCGGGGCAGATACGCAGTATTTT
NA,TRBD2,TRBJ2-7,TRBV11-3,CASSLKRGRSYEQYF,TGTGCCAGCAGCTTAAAGCGGGGCAGATCCTACGAGCAGTACTTC
NA,NA,TRBJ2-1,TRBV9,CASSLVGRVLSYNEQFF,TGTGCCAGCAGCCTGGTTGGGCGGGTTCTATCCTACAATGAGCAGTTCTTC
NA,TRBD2,TRBJ2-3,TRBV29-1,CSVEGTSSDTQYF,TGCAGCGTTGAGGGGACTAGTTCGGATACGCAGTATTTT
NA,NA,TRBJ2-1,TRBV3-1/TRBV3-2,CASSQDRGREQFF,TGTGCCAGCAGCCAAGATCGGGGGAGGGAGCAGTTCTTC
NA,NA,TRBJ2-5,TRBV11-3,CASSLNSGFGTQYF,TGTGCCAGCAGCTTAAACTCCGGGTTTGGGACCCAGTACTTC
NA,NA,TRBJ2-5,TRBV12-3/TRBV12-4,CASSLRVETQYF,TGTGCCAGCAGCCTCCGGGTCGAGACCCAGTACTTC
NA,TRBD2,TRBJ2-1,TRBV2,CASTLAGFSSYNEQFF,TGTGCCAGCACCCTAGCGGGGTTTAGCTCCTACAATGAGCAGTTCTTC
NA,TRBD2,TRBJ2-3,TRBV10-3,CAISSSGGTSTDTQYF,TGTGCCATCAGTTCTAGCGGGGGTACTAGCACAGATACGCAGTATTTT
NA,NA,TRBJ2-5,TRBV18,CASSPNRQETQYF,TGTGCCAGCTCACCAAACAGGCAAGAGACCCAGTACTTC
NA,TRBD1,TRBJ1-5,TRBV6-5,CASSNTGTGGRPQHF,TGTGCCAGCAGTAATACCGGGACAGGAGGGCGGCCCCAGCATTTT
NA,NA,TRBJ2-3,TRBV6-5,CASSGDRDTQYF,TGTGCCAGCTCGGGGGATAGGGATACGCAGTATTTT
NA,NA,TRBJ2-3,TRBV6-5,CASNPTGGADTQYF,TGTGCCAGCAACCCGACAGGCGGCGCAGATACGCAGTATTTT
NA,TRBD1,TRBJ2-2,TRBV7-2,CASSVDRGHLELFF,TGTGCCAGCAGCGTCGACAGGGGACATCTCGAGCTGTTTTTT
NA,NA,TRBJ1-6,TRBV6-5,CASRDSRGTRSPLHF,TGTGCCAGCAGGGACTCCAGGGGAACACGTTCACCCCTCCACTTT
few,NA,TRBJ1-5,TRBV6-4,CASSPWASQPQHF,TGTGCCAGCAGTCCATGGGCCAGTCAGCCCCAGCATTTT
once,NA,TRBJ1-1,TRBV18,CASSPVGDSNTEAFF,TGTGCCAGCTCCCCGGTAGGGGATTCGAACACTGAAGCTTTCTTT
NA,TRBD1,TRBJ2-7,TRBV11-3,CASRSGTGYEQYF,TGTGCCAGCAGGTCCGGGACAGGCTACGAGCAGTACTTC
NA,NA,TRBJ1-6,TRBV5-1,CASNGEGRGNSPLHF,TGCGCCAGCAACGGTGAGGGCAGGGGAAATTCACCCCTCCACTTT
NA,NA,TRBJ1-1,TRBV3-1/TRBV3-2,CASRGGNTEAFF,TGTGCCAGCAGAGGGGGGAACACTGAAGCTTTCTTT
NA,TRBD1,TRBJ2-1,TRBV2,CASSSTGDDEFF,TGTGCCAGCAGCTCCACAGGGGACGATGAGTTCTTC
NA,NA,TRBJ2-5,TRBV5-1,CASSLGGPQETQYF,TGCGCCAGCAGCTTGGGGGGGCCCCAGGAGACCCAGTACTTC
NA,TRBD2,TRBJ2-1,TRBV7-2,CASSSSGGRYEQFF,TGTGCCAGCAGCTCCAGCGGGGGGAGGTATGAGCAGTTCTTC
NA,TRBD1,TRBJ2-7,TRBV6-5,CASSTQTGSSYEQYF,TGTGCCAGCAGTACCCAGACAGGGAGCTCCTACGAGCAGTACTTC
once,TRBD1,TRBJ1-5,TRBV30,CAWAGGLSNQPQHF,TGTGCCTGGGCAGGGGGCCTTAGCAATCAGCCCCAGCATTTT
NA,TRBD1,TRBJ2-1,TRBV11-3,CASSPDRDYNEQFF,TGTGCCAGCAGCCCTGACAGGGACTACAATGAGCAGTTCTTC
NA,TRBD1,TRBJ2-7,TRBV13,CASSLQGAASYEQYF,TGTGCCAGCAGCTTACAGGGGGCGGCCTCCTACGAGCAGTACTTC
NA,TRBD1,TRBJ1-2,TRBV4-1,CASSHPTGRYGYTF,TGCGCCAGCAGCCATCCGACAGGGAGGTATGGCTACACCTTC
NA,NA,TRBJ1-1,TRBV27,CASRFREVNTEAFF,TGTGCCAGCAGATTCAGGGAGGTGAACACTGAAGCTTTCTTT
NA,TRBD1,TRBJ1-2,TRBV7-3,CASSEDRSGYGYTF,TGTGCCAGCAGCGAGGACAGGTCCGGGTATGGCTACACCTTC
NA,NA,TRBJ2-7,TRBV10-3,CAISPLELQGSYEQYF,TGTGCCATCAGCCCCCTGGAGTTGCAGGGGAGCTACGAGCAGTACTTC